The clone carrying this T cell receptor (beta chain) has only a few counts. The data originate from a study of shared clonotypes between healthy human individuals. Study background: The study used three CD4 naive, three CD4 memory, two CD8 naive and one CD8 memory plate per donor.

For each subset, genomic DNA was distributed in equal portions over several immunoSEQ plates. Repertoires were generated with immunoSEQ multiplex PCR, while TCRdb's copy carries only in-frame clones and drops some. The repertoire holds about 2 million clones, about 95% seen once, with approximately 1% in the top ten. CD45RO negativity and positive selection for CCR7 defined naive CD8 cells, a population that excluded terminally differentiated effector memory CD45RA+ cells. Germline values: CDR1 MNHNS, CDR2 SASEGT. V dropped 6 bases and J dropped 6 bases, with 11 bases sitting between them. The CDR3 consists of 12 residues.

This rearrangement joins TRBV6-1 to TRBJ1-1, with D hard to call. The receptor comes from a man between 18 and 35 years old in good health. Sequencing input: naive CD8+ T cells sorted from blood. The DNA for the CDR3 is TGTGCCAGCAGGATAGGACCGGCTGAAGCTTTCTTT. Protein: CASRIGPAEAFF.